The clone carrying this T cell receptor beta chain showed up many times. What it binds is not known. These data originate in a study of T-cell reconstitution after alpha-beta-depleted transplantation in children. Study findings and constraints: The study reportedly traced alpha-beta T cells about two months after transplant to several hundred expanded graft clones. Newly generated T cells supplied most T-cell counts and diversity one year post-transplant.

A library of TCRbeta sequences, prepared with unique molecular identifiers, was generated. TCRdb reanalysed the PCR reads using MiXCR and keeps one entry per CDR3 protein. The data show 6,500 or so distinct CDR3 sequences, with approximately 5.6% seen just once and less than 30% held by the top ten. Sequenced material: PBMCs, mostly from graft donor cells, taken 180 days after TCRalphabeta/CD19-depleted stem cell transplant. This TCR was sampled from a child less than two years old who had a stem cell transplant for acute myeloid leukemia, so the T cells may come from the graft donor.

Here the CDR3 reads CASSWGPTGGRNEQYF. CDR3 DNA sequence: TGTGCCAGCAGTTGGGGGCCGACAGGGGGCAGGAACGAGCAGTACTTC. The V and J genes are TRBV6-5 and TRBJ2-7; 10 bases match TRBD1. The length of the CDR3 is 16 residues. The V segment lost 4 bases and the J segment 5 bases; nucleotides outside the gene matches: 11. Germline V gives CDR1 MNHEY, CDR2 SVGAGI.